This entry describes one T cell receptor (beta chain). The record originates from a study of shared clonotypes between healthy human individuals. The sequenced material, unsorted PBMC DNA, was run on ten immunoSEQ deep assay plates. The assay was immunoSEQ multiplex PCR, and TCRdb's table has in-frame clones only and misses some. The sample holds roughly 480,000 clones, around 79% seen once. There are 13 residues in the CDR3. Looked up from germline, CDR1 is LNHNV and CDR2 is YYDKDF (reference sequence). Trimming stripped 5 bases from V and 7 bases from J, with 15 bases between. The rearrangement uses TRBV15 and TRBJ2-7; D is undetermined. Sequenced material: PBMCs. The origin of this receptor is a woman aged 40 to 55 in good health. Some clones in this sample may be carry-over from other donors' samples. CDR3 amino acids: CATSPRNEGEQYF. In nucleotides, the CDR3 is TGTGCCACCAGCCCAAGGAACGAAGGGGAGCAGTACTTC.